Below, 30 T cell receptor beta chains from the same sample are listed, as sequenced in a study of control samples from healthy donors and cancer patients. The data were produced by immunoSEQ multiplex PCR, yet TCRdb's version contains in-frame clones alone and is incomplete. This table has 85,000 to 120,000 clones, 90% to 95% appearing once. Sequenced: blood. The origin of the receptors is a woman aged 18-35 years in good health.

The chain carries TRBV6-5 and TRBJ1-1; 8 bases match TRBD1. Per germline, CDR1 MNHEY and CDR2 SVGAGI. The ends lost 6 bases at V and 2 bases at J; junction bases unmatched: 2. The CDR3 is 13 residues long. The CDR3 bases are TGTGCCAGCAGCGGACAGGGTAACACTGAAGCTTTCTTT. Its translation is CASSGQGNTEAFF.

J is TRBJ2-7 and V is TRBV18, with 7 bases aligning to TRBD2. V trimming: 2 bases; J trimming: 6 bases; junction bases outside the gene matches: 16. This CDR3 comprises 17 residues. The germline gives CDR1 KGHSH, CDR2 LQKENI. Written as DNA, the CDR3 is TGTGCCAGCTCACCATTTTCAGCGGGGCCGGGGGTAGGCGAGCAGTACTTC. Amino acid sequence: CASSPFSAGPGVGEQYF.

The chain recombines TRBV4-1 with TRBJ1-2; the D is unclear. CDR1 MGHRA and CDR2 YSYEKL come from the germline V gene. Trimming pared 1 base from V and 2 bases from J, leaving 14 bases between. This CDR3 is built from 16 residues. The CDR3 coding sequence is TGCGCCAGCAGCCAAGTTCCGGCGGACCGGAACTATGGCTACACCTTC. This translates into CASSQVPADRNYGYTF.

This clone came up once. The chain is built from TRBV6-2 or TRBV6-3 and TRBJ2-3; D may be TRBD1 or TRBD2 (6 bases each). CDR1 is MNHEY, CDR2 SVGEGT, per germline. The CDR3 loop spans 15 amino acids. Trimming stripped 6 bases from V and 6 bases from J, with 19 bases between. CDR3 loop: CASSRFATGGDTQYF. The CDR3 DNA is TGTGCCAGCAGCCGGTTCGCGACAGGAGGGGATACGCAGTATTTT.

The J gene is TRBJ1-5, the V gene TRBV28; D is ambiguous. CDR3 length: 13 residues. Trimming removed 11 bases from V and 3 bases from J, with 14 bases in between. CDR1 is MDHEN, CDR2 SYDVKM, per germline. Written as DNA, the CDR3 is TGTGCCTCTCAAAGGGCAGTCAATCAGCCCCAGCATTTT. It is translated as CASQRAVNQPQHF.

The V gene is TRBV12-3 or TRBV12-4, the J gene TRBJ1-2, with D uncertain. V lost 8 bases and J lost 4, with 14 bases in between. This CDR3 is 13 amino acids long. This chain's CDR3 is CASAPGWPYGYTF. The CDR3 region has the DNA TGTGCCAGCGCGCCAGGTTGGCCCTATGGCTACACCTTC.

The chain joins TRBV5-6 to TRBJ2-1, with D unresolved. The V gene lost 7 bases and the J gene lost 7 bases, with 12 bases spanning the gap. The CDR3 runs to 12 residues. Germline V gives CDR1 SGHDT, CDR2 YYEEEE. The CDR3 coding sequence is TGTGCCAGCGGATCATCAAAGAATGAGCAGTTCTTC. Protein product: CASGSSKNEQFF.

The DNA of the CDR3 is TGTGCCAGCAGGGCTGGGGGGTACGAGCAGTACTTC. Translated, it gives CASRAGGYEQYF. The rearrangement links TRBV28 to TRBJ2-7, with D perhaps TRBD2 (6 bases). The germline V gene has CDR1 MDHEN and CDR2 SYDVKM. The CDR3 is 12 amino acids. V gave up 6 bases and J gave up 4 bases, with 10 bases separating them.

This chain joins TRBV5-4 and TRBJ1-2; 9 bases fit TRBD1. Per the germline V gene, CDR1 is SGHNT and CDR2 is YYREEE (reference sequence). The CDR3 extends over 15 amino acids. V dropped 6 bases and J dropped 7; count of bases not matched to a gene: 13. For the CDR3, the DNA is TGTGCCAGCAACCCGGACAGGGGAGAAGTTGGTGGCTACACCTTC. Amino acids: CASNPDRGEVGGYTF.

The chain recombines TRBV5-1 with TRBJ2-1; D not certain. This CDR3 is built from 14 residues. V was cut by 7 bases and J by 6 bases, with 17 bases left in between. Per germline, CDR1 SGHRS and CDR2 YFSETQ. The CDR3, as DNA: TGCGCCAGCGTTCCAGAAGGAGCTCCCAATGAGCAGTTCTTC. This sequence encodes CASVPEGAPNEQFF.

V usage is TRBV19 and J usage is TRBJ1-3; D unclear. V gave up 4 bases and J gave up 3 bases, with 4 bases separating them. Germline assignment: CDR1 LNHDA and CDR2 SQIVND (reference sequence). This CDR3 is 12 amino acids long. CDR3 residues: CASSKLGNTIYF. The CDR3 DNA follows: TGTGCCAGTAGTAAACTTGGAAACACCATATATTTT.

Turning to this clone: At one of its ends the junction is not consistent with the germline gene, which may arise from a read error. The chain recombines TRBV12-5 with TRBJ1-2, with TRBD1 matching over 7 bases. Germline V CDR1 and CDR2: LGHNT, FRNRAP. The CDR3 contains 17 residues. CDR3 in amino acids: CASASLVLGQSNYGYAF. CDR3 DNA sequence: TGTGCTAGTGCCTCCTTAGTTTTGGGACAGAGTAACTATGGCTACGCCTTC.

The CDR3 is CSVLDKEDTQYF. CDR3 coding DNA: TGCAGCGTACTTGATAAAGAAGATACGCAGTATTTT. This rearrangement joins TRBV29-1 to TRBJ2-3; no clear D. Germline V lookup: CDR1 SQVTM, CDR2 ANQGSEA. The length of the CDR3 is 12 residues. V dropped 6 bases and J dropped 5 bases, with 12 bases sitting between them.

To note about this clone: The identical CDR3 is also encoded by other nucleotide sequences in the sample. V gene TRBV28 combines with J gene TRBJ1-6; D unresolved. V was shortened by 6 bases and J by 1 base, with 4 bases between the two germline ends. CDR1 is MDHEN and CDR2 is SYDVKM in the germline V gene. The length of the CDR3 is 13 residues. The CDR3 DNA reads TGTGCCAGCAGGGGGTCCTATAATTCACCCCTCCACTTT. As protein: CASRGSYNSPLHF.

The V gene is TRBV19, the J gene TRBJ2-3; a weak D match, TRBD1 (6 bases). This CDR3 is 13 amino acids long. The germline gives CDR1 LNHDA, CDR2 SQIVND (reference sequence). Trimming stripped 5 bases from V and 6 bases from J, with 12 bases between. CDR3 sequence (DNA): TGTGCCAGTAGTCGGGACAATCCGGATACGCAGTATTTT. It encodes CASSRDNPDTQYF.

The chain combines TRBV28 with TRBJ2-7, with D possibly matching TRBD1 (6 bases). This CDR3 is built from 19 residues. V gave up 2 bases and J gave up 3 bases, with 26 bases separating them. Germline CDR1 is MDHEN and CDR2 is SYDVKM. The DNA for the CDR3 is TGTGCCAGCAGTTTACCTACCAGGACAGTATTCAGAAAGGACTACGAGCAGTACTTC. The encoded protein is CASSLPTRTVFRKDYEQYF.

This chain connects TRBV5-8 to TRBJ2-3; TRBD1 aligns across 8 bases. The germline CDR1 and CDR2 sequences are SGHTS and YDEGEE. The CDR3 runs to 15 residues. V lost 6 bases to trimming and J lost 4 bases; unmatched junction nucleotides: 10. The CDR3 nucleotides read TGTGCCAGCATCGACAGGGGAGTTTTGTCAGATACGCAGTATTTT. It codes for CASIDRGVLSDTQYF.

The chain has TRBV7-3 and TRBJ1-1; D not resolved. The CDR3 length is 14 residues. The V gene's germline CDR1 is SGHTA and CDR2 FQGTGA. V shed 2 bases and J shed 1 base, with 8 bases lying between them. The CDR3: CASSLGPGNTEAFF. CDR3 coding DNA: TGTGCCAGCAGCTTAGGTCCCGGGAACACTGAAGCTTTCTTT.

This chain joins TRBV3-1 (or the pseudogene TRBV3-2) and TRBJ2-1; D gene ambiguous. Germline-derived CDR1 and CDR2 are LGHDT and YNNKEL (reference sequence). There are 13 residues in the CDR3. Between the trimmed V and J ends, which lost 3 bases and 8 bases, there was a span of 11 bases. The CDR3 is CASSHGTGDEQFF. The CDR3 DNA reads as TGTGCCAGCAGCCACGGCACTGGCGATGAGCAGTTCTTC.

The genes are TRBV5-1 and TRBJ2-6, with a tentative D call TRBD1 (6 bases). Germline CDR1 and CDR2: SGHRS and YFSETQ. This CDR3 contains 15 residues. Trimming pared 4 bases from V and 4 bases from J, leaving 12 bases between. CDR3 DNA sequence: TGCGCCAGCAGCGCCAGGGGATCCGGGGCCAACGTCCTGACTTTC. Its translation: CASSARGSGANVLTF.

The chain uses TRBV19 and TRBJ1-1; possible D gene TRBD1, 5 bases. Germline V gene data show CDR1 as LNHDA and CDR2 as SQIVND (reference sequence). The CDR3 has 14 amino acids. The germline V and J ends were trimmed by 5 bases and 5 bases, with 15 bases remaining between them. CDR3: CASSGGVPVTEAFF. CDR3 in DNA: TGTGCCAGTAGTGGGGGGGTCCCAGTGACTGAAGCTTTCTTT. Supplemented by reference TRBV19 and TRBJ1-1, the full variable domain reads DGGITQSPKYLFRKEGQNVTLSCEQNLNHDAMYWYRQDPGQGLRLIYYSQIVNDFQKGDIAEGYSVSREKKESFPLTVTSAQKNPTAFYLCASSGGVPVTEAFFGQGTRLTVV.

This clone was seen just once. This chain links TRBV21-1 with TRBJ1-5; the table names TRBD1, a call not compared with the DNA. TRBV21-1 is listed as a pseudogene. The CDR3 runs to 15 residues. For the CDR3, the DNA is TGTGCCAGCCCTATATTGGGGCAATGCAATCAGCCCCAGCATTTT. This codes for CASPILGQCNQPQHF.

This sequence joins TRBV19 and TRBJ2-5; D not resolved. CDR1 and CDR2 (germline): LNHDA, SQIVND (reference sequence). Trimming pared 7 bases from V and 5 bases from J, leaving 8 bases between. There are 11 residues in the CDR3. CDR3 nucleotide sequence: TGTGCCAGTATTCCCCGGGAGACCCAGTACTTC. Its protein is CASIPRETQYF.

The V call is TRBV28, the J call TRBJ1-1, with D possibly TRBD1 on 6 matching bases. V was cut by 6 bases and J by 3 bases, with 17 bases left in between. The V gene's germline CDR1 is MDHEN and CDR2 SYDVKM. The CDR3 has 15 amino acids. This CDR3 is CASSPTGQLYTEAFF. CDR3 nucleotides: TGTGCCAGCAGCCCAACCGGACAGTTGTACACTGAAGCTTTCTTT.

V and J are TRBV3-1 (or the pseudogene TRBV3-2) and TRBJ1-5; D is uncertain. The CDR3 sequence is 12 residues long. The V end lost 5 bases, the J end lost 2 bases, and 4 bases lay between the germline ends. From germline, CDR1 is LGHDT and CDR2 YNNKEL (reference sequence). Here the CDR3 reads CASSSGNQPQHF. For the CDR3, the DNA is TGTGCCAGCAGCTCGGGCAATCAGCCCCAGCATTTT.

J is TRBJ2-7 and V is TRBV10-2, with TRBD1 matching 8 bases. After removal of 2 bases from V and 4 bases from J, the junction contained 7 bases not matched to a gene. The V gene's germline CDR1 is WSHSY and CDR2 SAAADI. The CDR3 has 15 amino acids. Here the CDR3 reads CASSETGQVGYEQYF. As DNA, the CDR3 is TGCGCCAGCAGTGAGACGGGACAGGTGGGGTACGAGCAGTACTTC.

The chain carries TRBV30 and TRBJ1-1; the D is unclear. In germline, CDR1 is GTSNPN, CDR2 SVGIG (reference sequence). V was trimmed by 4 bases and J by 0 bases, leaving 6 bases between them. The CDR3 runs 12 residues. The CDR3 reads CAWMGMNTEAFF. DNA for the CDR3: TGTGCCTGGATGGGCATGAACACTGAAGCTTTCTTT.

The CDR3, as DNA: TGCAGCGCAACAGGGTCAACCATCTACGAGCAGTACTTC. Translating gives CSATGSTIYEQYF. The rearrangement joins TRBV29-1 to TRBJ2-7, with a weak D call TRBD1 (6 bases). V lost 7 bases and J lost 3, with 16 bases in between. In germline, CDR1 is SQVTM, CDR2 ANQGSEA. The length of the CDR3 is 13 residues.

This chain connects TRBV10-2 to TRBJ1-5; D gene ambiguous. V was trimmed by 6 bases and J by 2 bases, leaving 14 bases between them. The CDR3 length is 15 residues. In germline, CDR1 is WSHSY, CDR2 SAAADI. The CDR3: CASRQDPRGNQPQHF. The CDR3, as DNA: TGCGCCAGCAGGCAGGACCCCAGAGGCAATCAGCCCCAGCATTTT.

The chain carries TRBV18 and TRBJ1-1; unclear D gene. V gave up 4 bases and J gave up 2 bases, with 8 bases separating them. The CDR3 covers 13 residues. CDR1 is KGHSH and CDR2 is LQKENI in the germline V gene. The CDR3 sequence: CASSLNPNTEAFF. Written as DNA, the CDR3 is TGTGCCAGCTCACTAAACCCCAACACTGAAGCTTTCTTT.